The 32 T cell receptor beta chains listed next were all sequenced from one sample in a study of T cells after yellow fever vaccination. TCRdb independently ran MiXCR on the 5' RACE reads; one entry per CDR3 protein. The sample has 150,000 to 200,000 distinct CDR3 sequences; about 6.2% are singletons. The source material was CD4+ T cells sorted from PBMCs, sampled on the day of the first yellow fever vaccination. Receptors originate from a man between 18 and 35 years old who received the YFV17D yellow fever vaccine.

This clonotype has a count of ten or more. The chain uses TRBV6-5 and TRBJ1-2; a possible D gene is TRBD1 (6 bases). This CDR3 comprises 16 residues. Germline CDR1 MNHEY, CDR2 SVGAGI. The germline V and J ends were trimmed by 1 base and 6 bases, with 18 bases remaining between them. The CDR3 protein is CASSYYQGREVHGYTF. CDR3 nucleotides: TGTGCCAGCAGTTACTACCAGGGGAGAGAGGTTCATGGCTACACCTTC.

The rearrangement joins TRBV12-3 or TRBV12-4 to TRBJ2-2; 8 bases fit TRBD2. The junction had 9 bases not matched to a gene; V was cut back by 6 bases and J by 0 bases. CDR3 length: 17 amino acids. In DNA, the CDR3 is TGTGCCAGCAGCCGAAGACTAGCGACCTCGAACACCGGGGAGCTGTTTTTT. The encoded protein is CASSRRLATSNTGELFF.

This clonotype was detected only a few times. This chain uses TRBV20-1 with TRBJ1-1; D is undetermined. Looked up from germline, CDR1 is DFQATT and CDR2 is SNEGSKA (reference sequence). The CDR3 consists of 14 residues. V was clipped by 5 bases and J by 3 bases, with 16 bases between them. The CDR3 bases are TGCAGTGCTGATTTTGAGGGAAGTGACACTGAAGCTTTCTTT. This translates into CSADFEGSDTEAFF.

This clonotype was observed a few times. This chain joins TRBV7-2 and TRBJ1-4; D gene ambiguous. Trimming removed 0 bases at V and 1 base at J, with 9 bases between. Per germline, CDR1 SGHTA and CDR2 FQGNSA. CDR3 size: 16 residues. CDR3 residues: CASSLARTRTNEKLFF. The CDR3 coding sequence is TGTGCCAGCAGCTTAGCGAGGACCCGAACTAATGAAAAACTGTTTTTT. Complete variable domain (other parts from reference TRBV7-2 and TRBJ1-4): GAGVSQSPSNKVTEKGKDVELRCDPISGHTALYWYRQSLGQGLEFLIYFQGNSAPDKSGLPSDRFSAERTGGSVSTLTIQRTQQEDSAVYLCASSLARTRTNEKLFFGSGTQLSVL.

DNA for the CDR3: TGTGCCAGCAGCTTAGCATGGTCCGGGGAGCTGTTTTTT. Translated, it gives CASSLAWSGELFF. J is TRBJ2-2 and V is TRBV7-2; D is unresolved. This CDR3 region has 13 residues. Trimming shortened V by 0 bases and J by 6 bases, and 5 bases separated the two germline ends. Germline CDR1 reads SGHTA; CDR2 reads FQGNSA.

In its sample, this clonotype was seen a few times. The chain combines TRBV12-3 or TRBV12-4 with TRBJ2-2, with a tentative D call TRBD1 (6 bases). V lost 3 bases and J lost 4, with 9 bases in between. This CDR3 has 14 residues. The CDR3: CASSLTRGTGELFF. The CDR3 DNA reads TGTGCCAGCAGTTTGACCAGGGGCACCGGGGAGCTGTTTTTT.

The table lists this clonotype with a few counts. The chain carries TRBV5-1 and TRBJ2-2, with D unresolved. Germline V lookup: CDR1 SGHRS, CDR2 YFSETQ. V lost 4 bases and J 4 bases, leaving 11 bases between the germline ends. The CDR3 spans 14 residues. For the CDR3, the DNA is TGCGCCAGCAGCCTCCCCTCGGTCACCGGGGAGCTGTTTTTT. As protein: CASSLPSVTGELFF.

This clonotype was detected many times. The chain combines TRBV6-2 or TRBV6-3 with TRBJ2-2, with D possibly called TRBD1 or TRBD2 (5 bases each). The germline V gene encodes CDR1 MNHEY and CDR2 SVGEGT. V was clipped by 2 bases and J by 6 bases, with 7 bases between them. The CDR3 contains 13 residues. DNA of the CDR3: TGTGCCAGCAGTTACCGGGGCGCCGGGGAGCTGTTTTTT. Encoded protein: CASSYRGAGELFF.

This clonotype was picked up many times. The CDR3 nucleotides read TGTGCCAGCAGTTCAGGACAGGGGGTAGAATATGGCTACACCTTC. Residues: CASSSGQGVEYGYTF. The gene calls are TRBV28 and TRBJ1-2, with 10 positions matching TRBD1. The length of the CDR3 is 15 residues. Germline values: CDR1 MDHEN, CDR2 SYDVKM. The V gene end was trimmed by 4 bases and the J gene end by 5 bases; junction bases not matched to a gene: 7.

This clonotype turned up a few times. This chain uses TRBV7-2 with TRBJ1-2, with 11 bases fitting TRBD1. After removal of 3 bases from V and 3 bases from J, the junction contained 6 bases not matched to a gene. Germline CDR1 is SGHTA and CDR2 is FQGNSA. CDR3 length: 16 amino acids. In nucleotides, the CDR3 is TGTGCCAGCAGCTTGGCGCCGGGACAGGGGGACTATGGCTACACCTTC. As protein: CASSLAPGQGDYGYTF.

CDR3 in DNA: TGCAGTGCTAGGGGACTAGCGGGGGAGAGCTCCTACGAGCAGTACGTC. Translating it yields CSARGLAGESSYEQYV. The chain combines TRBV20-1 with TRBJ2-7, with 14 bases fitting TRBD2. Germline V CDR1 and CDR2: DFQATT, SNEGSKA (reference sequence). This CDR3 spans 16 amino acids. Germline trimming cut 3 bases from V and 0 bases from J; bases unmatched to any gene: 4.

This clonotype was observed a handful of times. CDR3 amino acids: CSARAGTNSYNEQFF. The CDR3 nucleotides are TGCAGTGCTAGAGCCGGGACAAACTCCTACAATGAGCAGTTCTTC. The chain combines TRBV20-1 with TRBJ2-1; a possible D gene is TRBD1 (6 bases). CDR3 length: 15 amino acids. Trimming left V 1 base short and J 0 bases short, with 10 bases between. The germline CDR1 and CDR2 sequences are DFQATT and SNEGSKA (reference sequence).

The V and J genes are TRBV12-3 or TRBV12-4 and TRBJ2-2; D is unclear. V lost 2 bases and J 2 bases, leaving 6 bases between the germline ends. The length of the CDR3 is 14 residues. The CDR3 sequence is CASSLQVNTGELFF. The CDR3 region has the DNA TGTGCCAGCAGTTTACAGGTTAACACCGGGGAGCTGTTTTTT.

This clonotype was seen ten or more times. The chain has TRBV12-3 or TRBV12-4 and TRBJ1-2; D is unclear. Trimming took off 0 bases at V and 4 bases at J, with 9 bases between the two ends. This CDR3 contains 14 residues. The CDR3 is CASSLAGVGYGYTF. CDR3 nucleotide sequence: TGTGCCAGCAGTTTAGCCGGGGTCGGCTATGGCTACACCTTC.

The chain joins TRBV4-1 to TRBJ2-4; D is undetermined. V was pared by 4 bases and J by 0 bases, with 16 bases between. Germline lookup yields CDR1 MGHRA and CDR2 YSYEKL. The CDR3 covers 17 residues. The DNA of the CDR3 is TGCGCCAGCAGCCCGTGGACCCTGAACGAAGCCAAAAACATTCAGTACTTC. Translation gives CASSPWTLNEAKNIQYF.

J is TRBJ2-6 and V is TRBV20-1; D is unclear. This CDR3 has 17 amino acids. Deletions cut 0 bases from V and 4 bases from J, with 16 bases between. The germline CDR1 and CDR2 sequences are DFQATT and SNEGSKA (reference sequence). The CDR3 region has the DNA TGCAGTGCTAGAGATATGAACGGATTGGGAGGGGCCAACGTCCTGACTTTC. As protein: CSARDMNGLGGANVLTF.

This clonotype has ten or more counts. The CDR3, as DNA: TGTGCCAGCTCACAGGGACTAGCGGAACACAATGAGCAGTTCTTC. Its translation: CASSQGLAEHNEQFF. The V gene is TRBV18, the J gene TRBJ2-1, with 11 positions matching TRBD2. After removal of 4 bases from V and 5 bases from J, the junction contained 4 bases not matched to a gene. Germline values: CDR1 KGHSH, CDR2 LQKENI. CDR3 size: 15 residues.

This clonotype was recorded at least ten times. The CDR3 here is CASSSQSSNQPQHF. Written as DNA, the CDR3 is TGTGCCAGCAGCTCTCAGAGTAGCAATCAGCCCCAGCATTTT. This chain uses TRBV7-8 with TRBJ1-5; D unresolved. Trimming shortened V by 4 bases and J by 0 bases, and 7 bases separated the two germline ends. Germline V gives CDR1 SGHVS, CDR2 FQNEAQ. The CDR3 runs 14 residues.

At least ten counts were recorded for this clonotype. The chain employs TRBV4-3 and TRBJ1-4; a weak D match, TRBD1 (6 bases). V was shortened by 4 bases and J by 0 bases, with 12 bases between the two germline ends. The length of the CDR3 is 16 residues. Germline CDR1 is LGHNA and CDR2 is YSLEER. As DNA, the CDR3 is TGCGCCAGCAGCCCCAGAGACAGGTCAACTAATGAAAAACTGTTTTTT. Protein: CASSPRDRSTNEKLFF.

This clonotype was picked up many times. The chain links TRBV5-1 to TRBJ2-7; TRBD2 might be the D (5 bases). Trimming took off 4 bases at V and 1 base at J, with 15 bases between the two ends. The CDR3 has 15 residues. From germline, CDR1 is SGHRS and CDR2 YFSETQ. This chain's CDR3 is CASSPAGVSSYEQYF. The CDR3 DNA sequence: TGCGCCAGCAGCCCCGCCGGGGTGTCATCCTACGAGCAGTACTTC.

This clonotype was counted only a few times. The gene calls are TRBV6-5 and TRBJ1-2; 9 positions match TRBD1. The CDR3 loop spans 12 amino acids. Germline V lookup: CDR1 MNHEY, CDR2 SVGAGI. The V gene end was trimmed by 11 bases and the J gene end by 7 bases; junction bases not matched to a gene: 8. The CDR3 DNA reads TGTGCCTCATGGGACAGGGCGTCTGGCTACACCTTC. Its translation is CASWDRASGYTF.

This clonotype was seen only a few times. The chain uses TRBV3-1 and TRBJ1-1; D may be TRBD1 (5 bases). With 0 bases removed from V and 3 bases from J, the gap between germline ends came to 11 bases. There are 15 residues in the CDR3. Germline V lookup: CDR1 LGHDT, CDR2 YNNKEL (reference sequence). The CDR3 DNA follows: TGTGCCAGCAGCCAAGAACGACAGAGATACACTGAAGCTTTCTTT. Translated: CASSQERQRYTEAFF.

This clonotype was counted many times. V gene TRBV7-9 combines with J gene TRBJ2-7, with a weak D call TRBD2 (5 bases). V was trimmed by 4 bases and J by 3 bases, leaving 13 bases between them. The CDR3 is made up of 14 amino acids. Germline V lookup: CDR1 SEHNR, CDR2 FQNEAQ (reference sequence). The CDR3 loop is CASSSYGVYYEQYF. CDR3 bases: TGTGCCAGCAGCTCCTACGGGGTTTACTACGAGCAGTACTTC.

In this sample, this clonotype turned up a few times. The rearrangement uses TRBV4-1 and TRBJ2-4; 8 positions agree with TRBD1. Germline values: CDR1 MGHRA, CDR2 YSYEKL. This CDR3 spans 18 amino acids. The V segment lost 1 base and the J segment 4 bases; nucleotides outside the gene matches: 12. Written as DNA, the CDR3 is TGCGCCAGCAGCCAAGGTGCTAATGGACAGGGTGGGAAAAACATTCAGTACTTC. This gives the protein CASSQGANGQGGKNIQYF.

This clonotype has a handful of counts. The V gene is TRBV4-1, the J gene TRBJ1-1; D is unclear. The CDR3 consists of 13 residues. CDR1 MGHRA and CDR2 YSYEKL come from the germline V gene. Trimming stripped 6 bases from V and 1 base from J, with 9 bases between. CDR3 loop: CASSWQENTEAFF. In nucleotides, the CDR3 is TGCGCCAGCAGTTGGCAGGAGAACACTGAAGCTTTCTTT.

Ten or more counts support this clonotype. V is TRBV6-5 and J is TRBJ2-2, with D unclear. V lost 5 bases, J lost 6 bases, and 10 bases lay in between. Per germline, CDR1 MNHEY and CDR2 SVGAGI. The CDR3 has 13 residues. This CDR3 is CASSLRRAGELFF. The DNA of the CDR3 is TGTGCCAGCAGTCTTCGCCGGGCCGGGGAGCTGTTTTTT.

The sample holds many counts of this clonotype. The chain uses TRBV5-5 and TRBJ2-2, with a tentative D call TRBD1 (6 bases). This CDR3 is built from 18 residues. V was pared by 1 base and J by 0 bases, with 16 bases between. Germline values: CDR1 SGHKS, CDR2 YYEKEE (reference sequence). In nucleotides, the CDR3 is TGTGCCAGCAGCTTGAACAGGGTAGGGGCTTCGAACACCGGGGAGCTGTTTTTT. It specifies CASSLNRVGASNTGELFF.

The chain combines TRBV5-6 with TRBJ2-1; no firm D call. This CDR3 is 16 amino acids long. Trimming pared 4 bases from V and 0 bases from J, leaving 14 bases between. Germline CDR1 SGHDT, CDR2 YYEEEE. CDR3: CASSQITLSSYNEQFF. The CDR3 coding sequence is TGTGCCAGCAGCCAGATCACATTGAGCTCCTACAATGAGCAGTTCTTC.

V gene TRBV5-6 combines with J gene TRBJ2-3; the match to TRBD2 covers 13 bases. The junction had 2 bases not matched to a gene; V was cut back by 4 bases and J by 3 bases. The CDR3 consists of 15 residues. From germline, CDR1 is SGHDT and CDR2 YYEEEE. CDR3 sequence (DNA): TGTGCCAGCAGCCGGGGACTAGCGGGAACAGATACGCAGTATTTT. Translated, it gives CASSRGLAGTDTQYF.

This clonotype occurred a few times. The chain carries TRBV5-1 and TRBJ1-2; TRBD1 aligns across 9 bases. J was trimmed by 7 bases and V by 3 bases; bases with no gene match: 10. The germline V gene has CDR1 SGHRS and CDR2 YFSETQ. The CDR3 has 15 amino acids. The CDR3 spells CASSYLETGGGGYTF. In DNA, the CDR3 is TGCGCCAGCAGCTATTTAGAGACAGGGGGTGGTGGCTACACCTTC.

This rearrangement joins TRBV3-1 to TRBJ2-7, with no clear D. The V gene's germline CDR1 is LGHDT and CDR2 YNNKEL (reference sequence). Between the trimmed V and J ends, which lost 0 bases and 0 bases, there was a span of 3 bases. This CDR3 has 13 residues. CDR3 loop: CASSQDGSYEQYF. The CDR3 region has the DNA TGTGCCAGCAGCCAAGACGGCTCCTACGAGCAGTACTTC.

This clonotype was seen repeatedly, ten times or more. The chain uses TRBV21-1 and TRBJ2-3; no DNA check was done on the table's D call, TRBD2. TRBV21-1 is described as a pseudogene. This CDR3 has 18 amino acids. The CDR3 nucleotides are TGTGCCAGCAGCCCCCTCCTTATGGTCTATTCTCGCACAGATACGCAGTATTTT. Amino acids: CASSPLLMVYSRTDTQYF.